This is a list of T cell receptor beta chains from one sample in a study of control samples from healthy donors and cancer patients. Here immunoSEQ multiplex PCR was the method, and the copy in TCRdb shows in-frame clones only, minus some. The sample has 130,000 or so clones, about 90% seen once. The sequenced sample was blood. These receptors were obtained from a woman between 50 and 59 years old in good health. CDR3s leave out the opening cysteine and the closing phenylalanine or tryptophan. The order of the fields is J gene, clone size, V gene, CDR3 protein. Clone size is shown for a subset of rows, as once, few, many or a class of expanded clone.

TRBJ1-4	once	TRBV16	ASSPEWDTNEKLF
TRBJ1-1	NA	TRBV10-3	AIGRTGDTEAF
TRBJ2-1	NA	TRBV28	ASSPPSGREF
TRBJ2-7	once	TRBV25-1	ASNLAGAYEQY
TRBJ1-5	NA	TRBV24-1	ATSDLDSNQPQH
TRBJ1-4	NA	TRBV7-9	ASSLAGPKNNEKLF
TRBJ1-1	NA	TRBV7-9	ASSSLAEAF
TRBJ1-2	NA	TRBV9	ASSVAPQDYGYT
TRBJ1-2	once	TRBV29-1	SVEGGDTVSDYGYT
TRBJ1-3	NA	TRBV19	ASQSIGTARVTSSGNTIY
TRBJ1-1	NA	TRBV28	ASSFFLGVPGMNTEAF
TRBJ1-1	NA	TRBV28	ASRVNTEAF
TRBJ2-1	NA	TRBV7-9	ASSFPKREAQYNEQF
TRBJ2-2	NA	TRBV5-1	ASSLNSNGELF
TRBJ1-1	NA	TRBV2	ASRAPGSDTEAF
TRBJ2-6	NA	TRBV11-3	ASSLERLGDFGGSGANVLT
TRBJ2-1	NA	TRBV10-2	ASRRTDDSNEQF
TRBJ2-5	once	TRBV5-1	ASSQGLAETQY
TRBJ2-7	NA	TRBV10-3	AISEPGLAAYEQY
TRBJ2-7	NA	TRBV27	ASSPDSTRQY
TRBJ2-1	NA	TRBV5-4	ASSPPGLAGNNEQF
TRBJ1-6	NA	TRBV7-9	ASSLGGDYNSPLH
TRBJ2-7	NA	TRBV6-5	ASSLGSGRLY
TRBJ2-6	NA	TRBV27	ASSPRDGPSGANVLT
TRBJ2-7	NA	TRBV6-5	ATLKSSREQY
TRBJ2-7	NA	TRBV6-6	ASSSSGTWLEQY
TRBJ2-7	NA	TRBV2	ASNQGAVSYEQY
TRBJ1-5	NA	TRBV4-1	ASSQDSGNQPQH
TRBJ1-4	NA	TRBV12-1	ASSSMEAYCEKLF
TRBJ1-6	NA	TRBV6-1	ASSEDLGRVRSPLH
TRBJ1-1	NA	TRBV19	ASSFRTPTQGRNTEAF
TRBJ2-3	NA	TRBV4-2	ASSPLPTTDTQY
TRBJ1-6	NA	TRBV28	ASTRRGVHYNSPLH
TRBJ1-2	NA	TRBV21-1	ASSKVEPDPNYGYT
TRBJ1-5	NA	TRBV7-9	ASSLGTGSDQPQH
TRBJ2-7	NA	TRBV28	ASSWGTGNEQY